This T cell receptor (beta chain) was recorded in a study of T cells in localized non-small cell lung cancer. Study results and limitations: Patients showing higher blood T cell density tended to see longer overall survival. Adjacent lung held a median 57 of the top 100 tumor clones. Maximal T cell clonality occurred in uninvolved adjacent lung, with tumor ranking below it.

Profiling relied on immunoSEQ multiplex PCR, and the TCRdb table lists in-frame clones only, not all of them. The profile shows roughly 2,500 clones, 26% of them singletons. Of note for this clone: The antigen remains undetermined.

Trimming pared 6 bases from V and 4 bases from J, leaving 10 bases between. Germline loops: CDR1 MDHEN, CDR2 SYDVKM. The CDR3 spans 12 residues. The specimen comprised lung tumor tissue, sampled before any cancer treatment. This chain connects TRBV28 to TRBJ2-7; no clear D gene. This clonotype was obtained from a male donor older than 55 with stage II squamous cell lung carcinoma. The CDR3 sequence is CASRRFGYEQYF. The CDR3 nucleotides read TGTGCCAGCAGGAGGTTCGGTTACGAGCAGTACTTC. The whole variable domain, filled in from reference TRBV28 and TRBJ2-7, reads DVKVTQSSRYLVKRTGEKVFLECVQDMDHENMFWYRQDPGLGLRLIYFSYDVKMKEKGDIPEGYSVSREKKERFSLILESASTNQTSMYLCASRRFGYEQYFGPGTRLTVT.